The 13 T cell receptor beta chains below were found in one sample sequenced in a study of blood T cells in healthy people across ages. Alongside a J-beta primer mix, a sample-barcoded 5' primer served in a second PCR lasting roughly 6 to 11 cycles. MiXCR, run by TCRdb on the 5' RACE reads, gives a single entry per CDR3 protein. The sample records over 1,200,000 distinct CDR3 sequences, 59% being singletons. Sequencing used blood. Source of these receptors: a man between 18 and 35 years old in good health.

The chain combines TRBV27 with TRBJ1-1; D remains ambiguous. Looked up from germline, CDR1 is MNHEY and CDR2 is SMNVEV (reference sequence). The CDR3 length is 14 residues. Trimming removed 6 bases from V and 6 bases from J, with 17 bases in between. DNA for the CDR3: TGTGCCAGCAGGCCCGGGATAAGATTATCTGAAGCTTTCTTT. It specifies CASRPGIRLSEAFF.

The chain uses TRBV4-3 and TRBJ2-3; D unclear. The germline gives CDR1 LGHNA, CDR2 YSLEER. There are 14 residues in the CDR3. V lost 4 bases and J 1 base, leaving 9 bases between the germline ends. CDR3 nucleotides: TGCGCCAGCAGCCTCCTACTGGGCACAGATACGCAGTATTTT. Residues: CASSLLLGTDTQYF.

Here the CDR3 DNA reads TGTGCCAGCCACAGCGGGAGGGTCCTATCTGACACAGATACGCAGTATTTT. Its translation: CASHSGRVLSDTDTQYF. The genes are TRBV4-2 and TRBJ2-3; 10 bases are shared with TRBD2. With 8 bases clipped from V and 2 bases from J, the junction kept 13 bases outside the gene matches. The germline gives CDR1 LGHNA, CDR2 YNFKEQ. CDR3 size: 17 residues.

This chain uses TRBV7-8 with TRBJ2-5, with 9 positions matching TRBD2. Germline loops: CDR1 SGHVS, CDR2 FQNEAQ. This CDR3 has 14 residues. V was pared by 1 base and J by 8 bases, with 5 bases of the junction left unmatched. The CDR3 sequence: CASSLGVSGSTQYF. DNA for the CDR3: TGTGCCAGCAGCTTAGGGGTTAGCGGGAGCACCCAGTACTTC. Using reference TRBV7-8 and TRBJ2-5 for the parts outside the CDR3, the full variable domain is GAGVSQSPRYKVAKRGQDVALRCDPISGHVSLFWYQQALGQGPEFLTYFQNEAQLDKSGLPSDRFFAERPEGSVSTLKIQRTQQEDSAVYLCASSLGVSGSTQYFGPGTRLLVL.

This sequence joins TRBV4-1 and TRBJ2-5; 12 positions match TRBD2. There are 17 residues in the CDR3. The ends lost 3 bases at V and 5 bases at J; junction bases unmatched: 10. Germline-derived CDR1 and CDR2 are MGHRA and YSYEKL. The CDR3 reads CASSQPTSGRKGETQYF. The CDR3 nucleotides are TGCGCCAGCAGCCAGCCGACTAGCGGGAGAAAAGGGGAGACCCAGTACTTC.

The rearrangement joins TRBV7-2 to TRBJ2-7; tentatively, D is TRBD2 (6 bases). CDR3 size: 16 residues. Trimming cost V 5 bases and J 2 bases, with 19 bases left between them. The germline V gene has CDR1 SGHTA and CDR2 FQGNSA. For the CDR3, the DNA is TGTGCCAGCAGCCCCAGCCGTGACGGGGGACCCTACGAGCAGTACTTC. As protein: CASSPSRDGGPYEQYF. The whole variable domain, remainder taken from reference TRBV7-2 and TRBJ2-7, is GAGVSQSPSNKVTEKGKDVELRCDPISGHTALYWYRQSLGQGLEFLIYFQGNSAPDKSGLPSDRFSAERTGGSVSTLTIQRTQQEDSAVYLCASSPSRDGGPYEQYFGPGTRLTVT.

This clonotype was counted a single time. V and J are TRBV9 and TRBJ2-7; TRBD1 agrees at 7 bases. Germline CDR1 and CDR2: SGDLS and YYNGEE. V lost 0 bases to trimming and J lost 2 bases; unmatched junction nucleotides: 8. This CDR3 is 16 amino acids long. The chain's CDR3 is CASSVGTGGVPYEQYF. In DNA form, the CDR3 reads TGTGCCAGCAGCGTAGGGACAGGCGGTGTTCCCTACGAGCAGTACTTC. Looking up the rest from reference TRBV9 and TRBJ2-7 gives the full variable domain: DSGVTQTPKHLITATGQRVTLRCSPRSGDLSVYWYQQSLDQGLQFLIQYYNGEERAKGNILERFSAQQFPDLHSELNLSSLELGDSALYFCASSVGTGGVPYEQYFGPGTRLTVT.

This sequence joins TRBV10-2 and TRBJ1-2; unclear D gene. With 4 bases removed from V and 5 bases from J, the gap between germline ends came to 11 bases. The CDR3 runs to 13 residues. Germline V gives CDR1 WSHSY, CDR2 SAAADI. CDR3 coding DNA: TGCGCCAGCAGTGGGTCGGCTCAATATGGCTACACCTTC. This gives the protein CASSGSAQYGYTF.

This clonotype was seen a handful of times. This chain uses TRBV6-1 with TRBJ1-1; D not resolved. Trimming took off 0 bases at V and 7 bases at J, with 12 bases between the two ends. The germline CDR1 and CDR2 sequences are MNHNS and SASEGT. This CDR3 contains 14 residues. The CDR3 spells CASSEALQESEAFF. Here the CDR3 DNA reads TGTGCCAGCAGTGAAGCGCTTCAAGAGAGTGAAGCTTTCTTT.

The chain combines TRBV6-5 with TRBJ2-1; D unclear. The CDR3 is 14 amino acids. Germline lookup yields CDR1 MNHEY and CDR2 SVGAGI. Trimming stripped 3 bases from V and 6 bases from J, with 12 bases between. CDR3 bases: TGTGCCAGCAGTTATGGTTCCCTGGGCAATGAGCAGTTCTTC. This encodes CASSYGSLGNEQFF.

This clonotype was recorded a few times. This sequence joins TRBV7-9 and TRBJ1-2, with D perhaps matching TRBD1 (5 bases). This CDR3 region has 14 residues. CDR1 is SEHNR and CDR2 is FQNEAQ in the germline V gene (reference sequence). Trimming cost V 4 bases and J 1 base, with 10 bases left between them. CDR3 DNA: TGTGCCAGCAGCTCGGGACGGATTAACTATGGCTACACCTTC. This encodes CASSSGRINYGYTF.

This clonotype showed up just a few times. V gene TRBV4-1 combines with J gene TRBJ2-5; maybe TRBD2 (6 bases). The end of the DNA is better explained by TRBJ2-7, so the J call may be wrong. Germline CDR1 and CDR2: MGHRA and YSYEKL. The CDR3 consists of 16 residues. Here the CDR3 reads CASSQGSSAAYYEQYF. The CDR3 DNA follows: TGCGCCAGCAGCCAAGGATCTAGCGCCGCTTACTACGAGCAGTACTTC.

The V call is TRBV12-3 or TRBV12-4, the J call TRBJ2-4; 7 positions agree with TRBD1. The CDR3 contains 15 residues. Trimming took 5 bases from V and 1 from J; bases not matched to a gene: 5. The CDR3 nucleotides are TGTGCCAGCAGTGGGACAGTAGGGGCCAAAAACATTCAGTACTTC. This encodes CASSGTVGAKNIQYF.